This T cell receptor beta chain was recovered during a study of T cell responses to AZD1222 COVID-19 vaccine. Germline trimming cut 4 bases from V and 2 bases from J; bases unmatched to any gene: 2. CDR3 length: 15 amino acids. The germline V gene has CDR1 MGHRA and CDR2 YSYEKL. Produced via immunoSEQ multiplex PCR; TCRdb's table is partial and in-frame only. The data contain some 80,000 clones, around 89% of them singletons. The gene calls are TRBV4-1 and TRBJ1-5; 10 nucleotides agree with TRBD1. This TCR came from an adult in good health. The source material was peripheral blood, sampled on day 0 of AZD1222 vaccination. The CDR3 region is CASSPGTGGNQPQHF. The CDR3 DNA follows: TGCGCCAGCAGCCCCGGGACAGGGGGCAATCAGCCCCAGCATTTT.